This entry concerns a single T cell receptor beta chain. Its antigen is not known. These data are taken from a study of cytomegalovirus exposure and HLA in healthy donors. The primer mix had 60 Vbeta and 13 Jbeta primers. Assay: immunoSEQ multiplex PCR; the TCRdb copy retains only in-frame clones and omits some. Of 150,000 to 200,000 clones in the sample, 70% to 75% are singletons; the top ten hold about 4.7%. General study findings and limits: The likely explanation for a cluster of highly shared sequence variants was sequencing artifact. In an earlier analysis, productive rearrangement rates for most beta V segments clustered near 87% or 30%. A few chains linked to CMV were shown in vitro to be specific for CMV antigens.

CDR1 and CDR2 from the germline V gene are SNHLY and FYNNEI. The CDR3 is 13 amino acids. With 6 bases removed from V and 3 bases from J, the gap between germline ends came to 8 bases. This receptor was obtained from a man younger than 30 in good health and CMV-seropositive. The rearrangement joins TRBV2 to TRBJ2-2; D may be TRBD2 (5 bases). Sequencing was performed on PBMCs. This chain's CDR3 is CASSTGYTGELFF. The CDR3 coding sequence is TGTGCCAGCAGCACGGGGTACACCGGGGAGCTGTTTTTT.